One and the same sample provided the 13 T cell receptor beta chains below, sequenced in a study of blood T cell repertoires in COVID-19. Repertoires were generated with immunoSEQ multiplex PCR, while TCRdb's copy carries only in-frame clones and drops some. There are 65,000 to 90,000 clones in the sample; approximately 92% occur only once, and roughly 9.6% lies in the top ten. What was sequenced was peripheral blood. Source of these receptors: a man older than 75 with acute or convalescent COVID-19.

This chain links TRBV5-1 with TRBJ2-5, with TRBD2 as a possible D gene (6 bases). The germline CDR1 and CDR2 sequences are SGHRS and YFSETQ. The CDR3 has 14 residues. Trimming shortened V by 0 bases and J by 7 bases, and 13 bases separated the two germline ends. The DNA of the CDR3 is TGCGCCAGCAGCTTGGGGGGGACTGAGAGGACCCAGTACTTC. Its protein is CASSLGGTERTQYF. The full variable domain, its missing parts supplied by reference TRBV5-1 and TRBJ2-5, is KAGVTQTPRYLIKTRGQQVTLSCSPISGHRSVSWYQQTPGQGLQFLFEYFSETQRNKGNFPGRFSGRQFSNSRSEMNVSTLELGDSALYLCASSLGGTERTQYFGPGTRLLVL.

The V gene is TRBV5-1, the J gene TRBJ2-3; TRBD2 aligns across 9 bases. This CDR3 has 15 residues. V shed 0 bases, J shed 2 bases, and the junction held 1 base outside the gene matches. CDR1 is SGHRS, CDR2 YFSETQ, per germline. This chain's CDR3 is CASSLASGATDTQYF. For the CDR3, the DNA is TGCGCCAGCAGCTTGGCTAGCGGGGCCACAGATACGCAGTATTTT.

The rearrangement uses TRBV6-6 and TRBJ2-5, with 11 bases matching TRBD2. CDR1 is MNHNY and CDR2 is SVGAGI in the germline V gene (reference sequence). The CDR3 spans 18 residues. V dropped 5 bases and J dropped 3; count of bases not matched to a gene: 14. The chain's CDR3 is CASSLTGLAVRGEETQYF. In DNA, the CDR3 is TGTGCCAGCAGTCTCACGGGACTAGCGGTTAGGGGGGAAGAGACCCAGTACTTC.

This clone was seen once. This chain uses TRBV5-6 with TRBJ2-2; weak D call: TRBD1 (6 bases). V shed 4 bases and J shed 3 bases, with 13 bases lying between them. Germline V gene sequence: CDR1 SGHDT, CDR2 YYEEEE. CDR3 length: 15 residues. As DNA, the CDR3 is TGTGCCAGCAGCGAACAGGGAGTTTACACCGGGGAGCTGTTTTTT. Translated: CASSEQGVYTGELFF.

The chain joins TRBV6-1 to TRBJ1-2, with D hard to call. V lost 3 bases, J lost 8 bases, and 13 bases lay in between. The CDR3 runs 13 residues. Per germline, CDR1 MNHNS and CDR2 SASEGT. The CDR3, as DNA: TGTGCCAGCAGTGATACGGGGAGAGGGGGCTACACCTTC. This encodes CASSDTGRGGYTF.

The chain combines TRBV3-1 (or the pseudogene TRBV3-2) with TRBJ1-6; the D gene is possibly TRBD1 (6 bases). Germline-derived CDR1 and CDR2 are LGHDT and YNNKEL (reference sequence). The CDR3 is made up of 12 amino acids. V lost 5 bases to trimming and J lost 13 bases, with 12 bases between them. Here the CDR3 DNA reads TGTGCCAGCAGCGCCGGGGGGGGCCCCCTCCACTTT. Protein product: CASSAGGGPLHF.

The genes are TRBV29-1 and TRBJ1-4; D unresolved. Germline V lookup: CDR1 SQVTM, CDR2 ANQGSEA. The V gene lost 5 bases and the J gene lost 8 bases, with 6 bases spanning the gap. This CDR3 is built from 10 residues. The CDR3, as DNA: TGCAGCGTTTGGAGGGAAAAACTGTTTTTT. Translating gives CSVWREKLFF.

The CDR3 DNA sequence: TGTGCCAGCAGTTTTCCCCCAGGCTACGAGCAGTACTTC. Translation: CASSFPPGYEQYF. The gene calls are TRBV5-4 and TRBJ2-7, with D unclear. The CDR3 length is 13 residues. Trimming pared 5 bases from V and 3 bases from J, leaving 12 bases between. Germline lookup yields CDR1 SGHNT and CDR2 YYREEE (reference sequence).

The chain has TRBV19 and TRBJ1-3, with D possibly matching TRBD1 (5 bases). CDR1 is LNHDA and CDR2 is SQIVND in the germline V gene (reference sequence). V dropped 3 bases and J dropped 8 bases, with 11 bases sitting between them. CDR3 length: 13 amino acids. CDR3 bases: TGTGCCAGTAGTATTGACAGAGGAGACACCATATATTTT. This encodes CASSIDRGDTIYF.

The chain is built from TRBV19 and TRBJ1-2; TRBD1 matches at 10 bases. Germline CDR1 LNHDA, CDR2 SQIVND (reference sequence). This CDR3 spans 15 amino acids. The trim removed 3 bases at V and 4 bases at J, leaving 5 bases unmatched. The CDR3 region is CASSIVTGGGYGYTF. CDR3 DNA: TGTGCCAGTAGTATTGTGACAGGGGGCGGCTATGGCTACACCTTC.

This chain joins TRBV7-9 and TRBJ2-3; TRBD2 matches 11 bases. This CDR3 has 17 residues. Looked up from germline, CDR1 is SEHNR and CDR2 is FQNEAQ (reference sequence). Unmatched junction bases numbered 6, after V lost 4 bases and J lost 0 bases. The CDR3 coding sequence is TGTGCCAGCAGCTCGACTAGCGGGGTTTCTAGCACAGATACGCAGTATTTT. Translating it yields CASSSTSGVSSTDTQYF. Supplemented by reference TRBV7-9 and TRBJ2-3, the full variable domain reads DTGVSQNPRHKITKRGQNVTFRCDPISEHNRLYWYRQTLGQGPEFLTYFQNEAQLEKSRLLSDRFSAERPKGSFSTLEIQRTEQGDSAMYLCASSSTSGVSSTDTQYFGPGTRLTVL.

This clone was seen only once. The chain couples TRBV25-1 to TRBJ1-4, with 8 positions matching TRBD1. The V segment lost 8 bases and the J segment 3 bases; nucleotides outside the gene matches: 11. The CDR3 sequence is 16 residues long. The germline CDR1 and CDR2 sequences are MGHDK and SYGVNS. CDR3 loop: CASSRGTGASNEKLFF. The CDR3 DNA is TGTGCCAGCTCCCGCGGGACAGGAGCCTCTAATGAAAAACTGTTTTTT.

This clone has a single count. The V gene is TRBV6-5, the J gene TRBJ2-7; 12 bases agree with TRBD1. The CDR3 consists of 14 residues. V shed 8 bases, J shed 5 bases, and the junction held 7 bases outside the gene matches. Germline V gene data show CDR1 as MNHEY and CDR2 as SVGAGI. The CDR3 reads CASLGTGGVNEQYF. CDR3 bases: TGTGCCAGCTTAGGGACAGGGGGCGTCAACGAGCAGTACTTC.